The 11 T cell receptor beta chains in this list originate from one sample, sequenced in a study of cytomegalovirus exposure and HLA in healthy donors. The study ran its PCR with 60 Vbeta and 13 Jbeta primers. Measured with immunoSEQ multiplex PCR; TCRdb has only the in-frame clones, and not every one. The sample has about 180,000 clones; 75% to 85% are singletons. Material for sequencing was PBMCs. These receptors came from a woman aged 25 to 45 in good health and CMV-seronegative.

The gene calls are TRBV2 and TRBJ2-1; TRBD1 agrees at 11 bases. Germline-derived CDR1 and CDR2 are SNHLY and FYNNEI. Trimming removed 4 bases from V and 8 bases from J; junction bases left unmatched: 16. The CDR3 has 18 residues. The CDR3 DNA sequence: TGTGCCAGCAGTGGGACCGACACCGGGACAGGGGGGTCCCATGAGCAGTTCTTC. Protein product: CASSGTDTGTGGSHEQFF.

This clone has more than one count but fewer than ten. The CDR3, as DNA: TGTGCCAGCAGCCGAGACAGGGAAAGTTCACCCCTCCACTTT. Translating gives CASSRDRESSPLHF. The chain combines TRBV6-5 with TRBJ1-6, with 7 nucleotides matching TRBD1. The V gene's germline CDR1 is MNHEY and CDR2 SVGAGI. There are 14 residues in the CDR3. Trimming removed 6 bases from V and 9 bases from J; junction bases left unmatched: 8.

The rearrangement joins TRBV7-3 to TRBJ2-7; D possibly corresponds to TRBD2 (7 bases). CDR3 length equals 15 residues. Germline CDR1 SGHTA, CDR2 FQGTGA. With 5 bases removed from V and 3 bases from J, the gap between germline ends came to 17 bases. CDR3 DNA: TGTGCCAGCAGCCGTAGGGGGGGCATTGACTACGAGCAGTACTTC. Translation: CASSRRGGIDYEQYF.

V usage is TRBV4-2 and J usage is TRBJ2-7; 10 bases are a match to TRBD2. CDR3 length equals 15 residues. Germline loops: CDR1 LGHNA, CDR2 YNFKEQ. V lost 0 bases, J lost 6 bases, and 5 bases stayed unmatched. CDR3 sequence (DNA): TGTGCCAGCAGCCAAGAGGGAGCTAGCGGGAGCGAGCAGTACTTC. This encodes CASSQEGASGSEQYF.

Concerning this clone: This sample also contains other DNA sequences that code for the same CDR3. The V gene is TRBV19, the J gene TRBJ1-1; D remains unclear. This CDR3 has 13 amino acids. Trimming removed 3 bases from V and 0 bases from J, with 5 bases in between. Germline V gene data show CDR1 as LNHDA and CDR2 as SQIVND (reference sequence). The CDR3 nucleotides read TGTGCCAGTAGTATTTCGGTGAACACTGAAGCTTTCTTT. Its protein product is CASSISVNTEAFF.

The sample holds a few counts of this clone. The V gene is TRBV5-1, the J gene TRBJ2-1, with 9 bases fitting TRBD2. Looked up from germline, CDR1 is SGHRS and CDR2 is YFSETQ. This CDR3 has 18 amino acids. V trimming: 4 bases; J trimming: 0 bases; junction bases outside the gene matches: 11. As DNA, the CDR3 is TGCGCCAGCAGCCCCGCTAGCGGGAATATACCCTCCTACAATGAGCAGTTCTTC. It encodes CASSPASGNIPSYNEQFF.

The chain links TRBV30 to TRBJ2-5; the match to TRBD2 covers 13 bases. The better agreement between TRBJ2-7 and the DNA end casts doubt on the J call. The CDR3 length is 13 residues. CDR1 GTSNPN and CDR2 SVGIG come from the germline V gene (reference sequence). The DNA for the CDR3 is TGTGCCTGGGGACTAGCGGGAGCCTACGAGCAGTACTTC. This codes for CAWGLAGAYEQYF.

The CDR3 loop reads CASRASQGNTEAFF. The CDR3 DNA follows: TGTGCGAGCCGAGCTTCACAGGGGAACACTGAAGCTTTCTTT. The chain joins TRBV6-5 to TRBJ1-1, with D possibly matching TRBD1 (6 bases). Germline CDR1 and CDR2: MNHEY and SVGAGI. CDR3 length: 14 residues.

The count of this clone is one. J is TRBJ1-2 and V is TRBV2, with D tentatively TRBD1 (6 bases). Germline loops: CDR1 SNHLY, CDR2 FYNNEI. The CDR3 spans 14 residues. Trimming took off 5 bases at V and 5 bases at J, with 15 bases between the two ends. The CDR3 loop is CASSPGEGGYGYTF. The CDR3 nucleotides read TGTGCCAGCAGTCCAGGGGAAGGGGGATATGGCTACACCTTC. Full variable domain (remainder filled in from reference TRBV2 and TRBJ1-2): EPEVTQTPSHQVTQMGQEVILRCVPISNHLYFYWYRQILGQKVEFLVSFYNNEISEKSEIFDDQFSVERPDGSNFTLKIRSTKLEDSAMYFCASSPGEGGYGYTFGSGTRLTVV.

V and J are TRBV4-3 and TRBJ2-1; 7 bases are shared with TRBD2. The CDR3 sequence is 15 residues long. V lost 4 bases, J lost 2 bases, and 5 bases stayed unmatched. From germline, CDR1 is LGHNA and CDR2 YSLEER. DNA of the CDR3: TGCGCCAGCAGCCTGTCGGGAGGACCCTACAATGAGCAGTTCTTC. It encodes CASSLSGGPYNEQFF.

In nucleotides, the CDR3 is TGTGCCAGCAACCCACCGGGACAGGTGAACACTGAAGCTTTCTTT. Protein sequence: CASNPPGQVNTEAFF. This chain connects TRBV6-1 to TRBJ1-1; 8 nucleotides align to TRBD1. The CDR3 has 15 residues. J gave up 0 bases and V 7 bases, and 7 bases lay outside the gene matches. Germline CDR1 and CDR2: MNHNS and SASEGT.